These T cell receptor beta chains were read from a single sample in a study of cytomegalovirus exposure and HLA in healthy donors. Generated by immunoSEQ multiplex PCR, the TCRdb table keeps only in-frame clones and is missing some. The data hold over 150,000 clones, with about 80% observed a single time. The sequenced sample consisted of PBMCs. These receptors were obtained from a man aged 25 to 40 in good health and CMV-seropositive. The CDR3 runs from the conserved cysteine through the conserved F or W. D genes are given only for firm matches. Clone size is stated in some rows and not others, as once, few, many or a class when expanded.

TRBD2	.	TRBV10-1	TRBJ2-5	CASSPSGLQETQYF	TGCGCCAGCAGTCCTAGCGGTCTCCAAGAGACCCAGTACTTC
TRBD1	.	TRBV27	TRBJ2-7	CATSPWGTGSYEQYF	TGTGCCACCTCGCCTTGGGGGACAGGGTCCTACGAGCAGTACTTC
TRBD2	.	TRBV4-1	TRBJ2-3	CASSRLSGGAIDTQYF	TGCGCCAGCAGCCGCCTGAGCGGGGGGGCCATTGATACGCAGTATTTT
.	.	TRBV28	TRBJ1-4	CASSPYGGGREKLFF	TGTGCCAGCAGTCCTTATGGCGGGGGCCGGGAAAAACTGTTTTTT
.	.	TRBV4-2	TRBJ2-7	CASSTHTGTSTYEQYF	TGTGCCAGCAGCACACACACCGGGACAAGCACCTACGAGCAGTACTTC
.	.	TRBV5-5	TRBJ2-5	CASSLDPGQETQYF	TGTGCCAGCAGCTTAGATCCAGGACAAGAGACCCAGTACTTC
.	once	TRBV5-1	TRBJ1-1	CASSLAGNSKAFF	TGCGCCAGCAGCTTGGCCGGTAACAGCAAAGCTTTCTTT
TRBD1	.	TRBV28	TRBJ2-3	CASSTGDRVEDTQYF	TGTGCCAGCAGTACCGGGGACAGGGTAGAGGATACGCAGTATTTT
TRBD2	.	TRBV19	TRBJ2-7	CASRESGGNSYEQYF	TGTGCCAGTAGGGAAAGCGGGGGGAACTCCTACGAGCAGTACTTC
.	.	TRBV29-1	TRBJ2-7	CSVGRVHEQYF	TGCAGCGTTGGCAGGGTACACGAGCAGTACTTC
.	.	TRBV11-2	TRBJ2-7	CASSLGRGPAADF	TGTGCCAGCAGCTTAGGGCGAGGGCCGGCCGCCGACTTC
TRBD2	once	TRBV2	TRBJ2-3	CASRPIAGAFTDTQYF	TGTGCCAGCAGACCTATAGCGGGGGCGTTCACAGATACGCAGTATTTT
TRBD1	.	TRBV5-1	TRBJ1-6	CASSSTTGGGSSPLHF	TGCGCCAGCAGCTCAACGACAGGGGGTGGTAGTTCACCCCTCCACTTT
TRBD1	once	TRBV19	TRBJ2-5	CASSSGQSRETQYF	TGTGCCAGTAGCTCGGGACAGAGTAGGGAGACCCAGTACTTC
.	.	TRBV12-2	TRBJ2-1	CASRSCADNCSYNEQFF	TGTGCAAGTCGCTCTTGCGCCGACAATTGCTCCTACAATGAGCAGTTCTTC
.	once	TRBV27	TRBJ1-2	CASRPTGGSGYGYTF	TGTGCCAGCAGGCCAACGGGGGGCAGTGGCTATGGCTACACCTTC
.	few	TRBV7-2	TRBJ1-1	CASSLRRDTEAFF	TGTGCCAGCAGCCTCAGGAGGGACACTGAAGCTTTCTTT
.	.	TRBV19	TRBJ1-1	CASSIDLGANEAFF	TGTGCCAGTAGTATAGACCTTGGGGCAAATGAAGCTTTCTTT
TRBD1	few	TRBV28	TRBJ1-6	CASGSGQYNSPLHF	TGTGCCAGCGGCTCGGGACAGTATAATTCACCCCTCCACTTT
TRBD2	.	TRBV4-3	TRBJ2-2	CASSQETSAYTGELFF	TGCGCCAGCAGCCAAGAGACTAGCGCATACACCGGGGAGCTGTTTTTT
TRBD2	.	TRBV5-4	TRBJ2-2	CASSSGTSGGAGELFF	TGTGCCAGCAGCTCCGGGACTAGCGGGGGGGCCGGGGAGCTGTTTTTT
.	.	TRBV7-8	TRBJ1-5	CASSPTPWGRQPQHF	TGTGCCAGCAGCCCCACCCCCTGGGGCCGCCAGCCCCAGCATTTT
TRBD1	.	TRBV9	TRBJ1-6	CASSTQGQAGGNSPLHF	TGTGCCAGCAGCACCCAAGGACAGGCCGGAGGGAATTCACCCCTCCACTTT
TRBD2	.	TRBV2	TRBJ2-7	CARGTSGISSYEQYF	TGTGCCAGGGGGACTAGCGGGATAAGCTCCTACGAGCAGTACTTC
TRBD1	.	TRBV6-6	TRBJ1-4	CASSYGTGTNEKLFF	TGTGCCAGCAGTTACGGGACAGGTACTAATGAAAAACTGTTTTTT
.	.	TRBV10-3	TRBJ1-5	CAISENLGDYQPQHF	TGTGCCATCAGTGAGAATTTGGGGGACTATCAGCCCCAGCATTTT
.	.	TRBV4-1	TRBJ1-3	CASSQDRTTGNTIYF	TGCGCCAGCAGCCAAGATCGAACTACTGGAAACACCATATATTTT
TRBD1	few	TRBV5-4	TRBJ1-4	CASSERTGATTNEKLFF	TGTGCCAGCAGCGAGCGGACAGGAGCCACAACTAATGAAAAACTGTTTTTT
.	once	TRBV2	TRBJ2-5	CASTGQGPPGTQYF	TGTGCCAGCACCGGGCAGGGCCCTCCCGGGACCCAGTACTTC
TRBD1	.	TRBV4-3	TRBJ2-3	CASSQGTGTADTQYF	TGCGCCAGCAGCCAGGGGACAGGCACGGCAGATACGCAGTATTTT
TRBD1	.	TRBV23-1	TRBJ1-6	CASSQYASLGTGLGWYNSPLHF	TGCGCCAGCAGTCAATATGCCAGCCTCGGGACAGGGCTCGGATGGTATAATTCACCCCTCCACTTT
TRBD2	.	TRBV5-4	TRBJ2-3	CASSSPTGGQGDTQYF	TGTGCCAGCAGCTCGCCCACGGGGGGGCAAGGAGATACGCAGTATTTT
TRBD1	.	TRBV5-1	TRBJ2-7	CASSLGQGQHEQYF	TGCGCCAGCAGCTTGGGACAGGGCCAACACGAGCAGTACTTC
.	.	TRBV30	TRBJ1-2	CAWTLGGYGYTF	TGTGCCTGGACCTTAGGGGGCTATGGCTACACCTTC
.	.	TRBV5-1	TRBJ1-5	CASSSLGTMGEPQHF	TGCGCCAGCAGCTCCTTAGGGACAATGGGTGAGCCCCAGCATTTT
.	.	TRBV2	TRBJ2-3	CASTGGLPDTQYF	TGTGCCAGCACCGGAGGACTCCCAGATACGCAGTATTTT
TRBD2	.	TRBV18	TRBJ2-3	CASSPTSVYTDTQYF	TGTGCCAGCTCACCAACTAGCGTATACACAGATACGCAGTATTTT
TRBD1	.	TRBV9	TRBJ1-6	CASSEGQGSYNSPLHF	TGTGCCAGCAGCGAGGGACAGGGCTCCTATAATTCACCCCTCCACTTT
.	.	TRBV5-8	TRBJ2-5	CASSRGGAKTQYF	TGTGCCAGCAGCCGAGGGGGAGCGAAGACCCAGTACTTC
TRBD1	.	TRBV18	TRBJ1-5	CASSLDRVGQPQHF	TGTGCCAGCTCACTTGACAGGGTGGGCCAGCCCCAGCATTTT
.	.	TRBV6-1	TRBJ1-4	CASSEAQRGGNEKLFF	TGTGCCAGCAGTGAAGCGCAAAGGGGGGGGAATGAAAAACTGTTTTTT
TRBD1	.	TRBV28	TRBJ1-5	CASSPPGGAQPQHF	TGTGCCAGCAGTCCCCCAGGGGGCGCTCAGCCCCAGCATTTT
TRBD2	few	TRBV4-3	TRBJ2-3	CASSQSGGGATDTQYF	TGCGCCAGCAGCCAATCAGGCGGGGGGGCGACAGATACGCAGTATTTT
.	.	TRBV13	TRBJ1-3	CASSLYGSGNTIYF	TGTGCCAGCAGCTTATACGGCTCTGGAAACACCATATATTTT
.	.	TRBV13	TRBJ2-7	CASSLGTGSEQYF	TGTGCCAGCAGCTTAGGCACAGGGAGCGAGCAGTACTTC
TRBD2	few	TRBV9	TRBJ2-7	CASSVAGEGTPYEQYF	TGTGCCAGCAGCGTAGCTGGGGAGGGGACCCCCTACGAGCAGTACTTC